This T cell receptor beta chain was sequenced for a study of T cells in Graves' hyperthyroidism and ophthalmopathy. The investigators amplified TCR beta CDR3 regions from RNA transcripts. When the TCR CDR3 underwent first-round RT-PCR, the HTBI primer set was used. TCRdb used MiXCR to reprocess the multiplex PCR reads, holding one entry per CDR3 protein. The sample contains hundreds of thousands of distinct CDR3 sequences, 15% to 18% of which appear only once. This clonotype was counted a few times. This CDR3 spans 13 amino acids. Per germline, CDR1 LNHNV and CDR2 YYDKDF (reference sequence). Trimming removed 2 bases from V and 11 bases from J, with 15 bases in between.

The sequence was collected from a woman between 18 and 29 years old with Graves' hyperthyroidism that later progressed to Graves' ophthalmopathy. The genes are TRBV15 and TRBJ1-1; tentative D call: TRBD1 (5 bases). The sequenced sample consisted of blood. CDR3 region: CATSRNPQAGAFF. CDR3 DNA: TGTGCCACCAGCAGAAATCCACAGGCCGGGGCTTTCTTT.